Below, 21 T cell receptor beta chains from the same sample are listed, as sequenced in a study of T cells in Graves' hyperthyroidism and ophthalmopathy. Researchers amplified the TCR beta CDR3 regions from RNA transcripts. During a first-round RT-PCR of the TCR CDR3, the HTBI primer set was used. TCRdb re-called the multiplex PCR reads through MiXCR, storing one row per CDR3 protein. The table lists about 700,000 distinct CDR3 sequences, 45% of them singletons. Sequencing was done on a sample of peripheral blood or thyroid tissue (not recorded which). All receptors derive from an adult man with Graves' disease, either hyperthyroidism or ophthalmopathy (not recorded which).

The V call is TRBV14, the J call TRBJ2-5; D tentatively reads TRBD1 or TRBD2 (5 bases each). V lost 0 bases to trimming and J lost 1 base, with 12 bases between them. This CDR3 spans 16 amino acids. In germline, CDR1 is SGHDN, CDR2 FVKESK. In DNA, the CDR3 is TGTGCCAGCAGCCAAGATCCCCGGGGCTTCCAAGAGACCCAGTACTTC. Amino acids: CASSQDPRGFQETQYF.

This clonotype showed up many times. The J gene is TRBJ2-5, the V gene TRBV29-1; D unclear. The CDR3 runs 13 residues. The germline V gene encodes CDR1 SQVTM and CDR2 ANQGSEA. V lost 2 bases and J lost 0, with 7 bases in between. CDR3 DNA: TGCAGCGTTGAACAAGGGTACCAAGAGACCCAGTACTTC. Protein product: CSVEQGYQETQYF.

This clonotype has just a few counts. The J gene is TRBJ1-1, the V gene TRBV7-8, with 7 positions matching TRBD1. Trimming removed 2 bases from V and 4 bases from J; junction bases left unmatched: 13. From germline, CDR1 is SGHVS and CDR2 FQNEAQ. The CDR3 loop spans 17 amino acids. In DNA form, the CDR3 reads TGTGCCAGCAGCTTACGGGCCCAGGGGGGTCAGAGCACTGAAGCTTTCTTT. Protein sequence: CASSLRAQGGQSTEAFF.

Many counts were recorded for this clonotype. V is TRBV15 and J is TRBJ1-2; 7 bases align to TRBD1. The V and J ends lost 1 base and 4 bases, in that order; junction bases with no gene match: 12. Per germline, CDR1 LNHNV and CDR2 YYDKDF (reference sequence). The CDR3 sequence is 17 residues long. The CDR3 DNA follows: TGTGCCACCAGCAGAGTTCGAAGAAGACAGGGAGGCTATGGCTACACCTTC. It is translated as CATSRVRRRQGGYGYTF.

A few counts support this clonotype. The chain carries TRBV20-1 and TRBJ2-5, with a weak D call TRBD2 (5 bases). CDR3 size: 14 residues. V lost 1 base and J lost 5, with 14 bases in between. Germline lookup yields CDR1 DFQATT and CDR2 SNEGSKA (reference sequence). The CDR3 DNA reads as TGCAGTGCTAGAGGAGGAGGTTCCCCCGAGACCCAGTACTTC. Amino acids: CSARGGGSPETQYF.

Regarding this clonotype: A much larger clone lies a single base off, so this may be a read error. The V and J genes are TRBV20-1 and TRBJ2-7; 9 nucleotides agree with TRBD2. There are 13 residues in the CDR3. Looked up from germline, CDR1 is DFQATT and CDR2 is SNEGSKA (reference sequence). The junction had 6 bases not matched to a gene; V was cut back by 6 bases and J by 3 bases. This CDR3 is CSASGTSYYEQYF. CDR3 bases: TGCAGTGCCTCCGGGACTAGCTACTACGAGCAGTACTTC.

At least ten counts were recorded for this clonotype. The rearrangement joins TRBV9 to TRBJ1-5, with D hard to call. V lost 4 bases and J 4 bases, leaving 15 bases between the germline ends. CDR3 size: 15 residues. Germline lookup yields CDR1 SGDLS and CDR2 YYNGEE. In nucleotides, the CDR3 is TGTGCCAGCAGCCCCTACGACTCCCAAAATCAGCCCCAGCATTTT. This sequence encodes CASSPYDSQNQPQHF. The variable domain in full, with the rest retrieved from reference TRBV9 and TRBJ1-5, is DSGVTQTPKHLITATGQRVTLRCSPRSGDLSVYWYQQSLDQGLQFLIQYYNGEERAKGNILERFSAQQFPDLHSELNLSSLELGDSALYFCASSPYDSQNQPQHFGDGTRLSIL.

For this clonotype: One end of the junction is discordant with germline, which a read error may explain. This chain joins TRBV5-1 and TRBJ1-4; D ambiguous. The CDR3 has 13 residues. Germline V gene sequence: CDR1 SGHRS, CDR2 YFSETQ. The DNA of the CDR3 is TGCGCCAGCAGTCGGGCAACTAATGGAAAACTGTTTTTT. It yields the protein CASSRATNGKLFF.

The rearrangement joins TRBV15 to TRBJ2-7; tentatively, D is TRBD2 (5 bases). CDR1 LNHNV and CDR2 YYDKDF come from the germline V gene (reference sequence). The CDR3 covers 14 residues. V lost 0 bases to trimming and J lost 6 bases, with 12 bases between them. The DNA for the CDR3 is TGTGCCACCAGCAGAGATCGGGTGGCGGGCGAGCAGTACTTC. This translates into CATSRDRVAGEQYF.

The J gene is TRBJ2-5, the V gene TRBV7-2; D possibly matches TRBD1 or TRBD2 (6 bases each). V was pared by 8 bases and J by 4 bases, with 20 bases between. CDR3 size: 15 residues. Germline CDR1 reads SGHTA; CDR2 reads FQGNSA. The CDR3 sequence is CASGPLQGAGETQYF. CDR3 nucleotides: TGTGCCAGCGGCCCCCTACAGGGAGCGGGAGAGACCCAGTACTTC.

Notes on this clonotype: The junction shows a germline mismatch at one end, possibly a read error. The CDR3 DNA sequence: TGTGCCAGCAGTGAGCGGAGGGTCGGTCAGGGCTACACCTTC. Translating it yields CASSERRVGQGYTF. The V and J genes are TRBV10-3 and TRBJ1-2; the D is unclear. The CDR3 is 14 amino acids. Germline lookup yields CDR1 ENHRY and CDR2 SYGVKD.

The rearrangement uses TRBV6-5 and TRBJ1-2, with TRBD1 matching over 7 bases. After removal of 4 bases from V and 12 bases from J, the junction contained 8 bases not matched to a gene. The CDR3 is 12 amino acids. CDR1 MNHEY and CDR2 SVGAGI come from the germline V gene. The CDR3 DNA is TGTGCCAGCAGTTCCGACAGGGCAGAGCACACCTTC. Its protein is CASSSDRAEHTF.

Of note for this clonotype: This could be a read error, since a much larger clone is one nucleotide away. V and J are TRBV9 and TRBJ1-1; 9 positions match TRBD1. The CDR3 is 15 residues long. Germline V gene data show CDR1 as SGDLS and CDR2 as YYNGEE. The chain's CDR3 is CASSVSGTGFTEAYF. CDR3 DNA: TGTGCCAGCAGCGTAAGCGGGACAGGGTTTACTGAAGCTTACTTT. The whole variable domain, filled in from reference TRBV9 and TRBJ1-1, reads DSGVTQTPKHLITATGQRVTLRCSPRSGDLSVYWYQQSLDQGLQFLIQYYNGEERAKGNILERFSAQQFPDLHSELNLSSLELGDSALYFCASSVSGTGFTEAYFGQGTRLTVV.

This clonotype came up a few times. The V call is TRBV12-3 or TRBV12-4, the J call TRBJ1-2; D possibly corresponds to TRBD1 (5 bases). V lost 1 base to trimming and J lost 8 bases, with 14 bases between them. This CDR3 has 14 amino acids. This chain's CDR3 is CASSLVGTLYGYTF. The CDR3 DNA reads as TGTGCCAGCAGTTTAGTTGGGACCCTCTACGGCTACACCTTC.

This clonotype was detected many times. J is TRBJ1-1 and V is TRBV20-1; D is undetermined. The CDR3 spans 13 residues. Germline CDR1 DFQATT, CDR2 SNEGSKA (reference sequence). V lost 0 bases and J 2 bases, leaving 7 bases between the germline ends. CDR3 in DNA: TGCAGTGCTAGAGAGGGCCCCAACACTGAAGCTTTCTTT. Its translation: CSAREGPNTEAFF.

The chain joins TRBV20-1 to TRBJ1-6, with 9 bases that match TRBD1. In germline, CDR1 is DFQATT, CDR2 SNEGSKA (reference sequence). The CDR3 contains 17 residues. J lost 8 bases, V lost 4 bases, and 15 bases had no gene match. CDR3 nucleotides: TGCAGTGCTAAGACCACCGGGACAGGGTGGACGGATTCACCCCTCCACTTT. This translates into CSAKTTGTGWTDSPLHF.

The CDR3 loop is CSVEKVWDTEAFF. As DNA, the CDR3 is TGCAGCGTTGAAAAGGTCTGGGACACTGAAGCTTTCTTT. The chain links TRBV29-1 to TRBJ1-1; D is unclear. Germline V gene data show CDR1 as SQVTM and CDR2 as ANQGSEA. V was pared by 2 bases and J by 3 bases, with 10 bases between. The CDR3 has 13 residues.

Only a few counts were recorded for this clonotype. The chain joins TRBV19 to TRBJ1-5; 7 positions match TRBD1. V shed 10 bases, J shed 3 bases, and the junction held 6 bases outside the gene matches. The germline V gene encodes CDR1 LNHDA and CDR2 SQIVND (reference sequence). The length of the CDR3 is 13 residues. The chain's CDR3 is CATQTGFNQPQHF. The CDR3 coding sequence is TGTGCCACCCAGACAGGGTTCAATCAGCCCCAGCATTTT.

V usage is TRBV19 and J usage is TRBJ1-5; 7 nucleotides align to TRBD1. V gave up 5 bases and J gave up 6 bases; unmatched junction bases: 10. The CDR3 extends over 15 amino acids. Germline CDR1 LNHDA, CDR2 SQIVND (reference sequence). CDR3 residues: CASSPRQGWSQPQHF. Here the CDR3 DNA reads TGTGCCAGTAGTCCACGACAGGGTTGGAGTCAGCCCCAGCATTTT.

The chain couples TRBV12-3 or TRBV12-4 to TRBJ1-6; a weak D match, TRBD1 (6 bases). CDR3 length: 14 amino acids. The V and J ends lost 6 bases and 5 bases respectively, with 11 bases between them. The CDR3 reads CASSYTGNNSPLHF. The CDR3, as DNA: TGTGCCAGCAGCTACACAGGGAATAATTCACCCCTCCACTTT.

As to this clonotype: The CDR3 ends on some other residue instead of the conserved phenylalanine or tryptophan, so this is likely a read error. The chain joins TRBV2 to TRBJ1-5; D uncertain. This CDR3 is built from 13 residues. V dropped 5 bases and J dropped 7 bases, with 12 bases sitting between them. The germline gives CDR1 SNHLY, CDR2 FYNNEI. The CDR3 nucleotides read TGTGCCAGCAGTTCAGACCCTGTACAGCCCCAGCATCTT. Residues: CASSSDPVQPQHL.